The 28 T cell receptor beta chains given below trace back to one sample, sequenced in a study of tumor-infiltrating lymphocytes in primary liver carcinoma. Extraction of RNA together with DNA used about 17-30 mg of unsorted bulk tissue. A constant-region primer served to make TCR beta cDNA from about 0.45 ug total RNA. Three-round nested multiplex PCR performed with slightly modified ARM-PCR produced the TCR beta libraries. The study ran its first two PCR rounds for around 10 cycles each, using TRBV1-TRBV30 forward primers and a C-beta reverse primer. MiXCR, applied by TCRdb to the multiplex PCR reads, yields one record per CDR3 protein. The sample lists roughly 80,000 distinct CDR3 sequences; 65% to 75% were seen once. Sequencing input: tumor-adjacent normal liver tissue. These receptors were obtained from a man aged 35 to 55 with primary liver carcinoma and hepatitis B virus infection.

About this clonotype itself: This may come from a read error, since a much larger clone is one base off. The rearrangement joins TRBV28 to TRBJ2-5, with TRBD1 matching 7 bases. Per the germline V gene, CDR1 is MDHEN and CDR2 is SYDVKM. The CDR3 extends over 13 amino acids. The CDR3 spells CASGPTGEESQYF. CDR3 coding DNA: TGTGCCAGCGGCCCAACAGGGGAAGAGAGCCAGTACTTC. Drawing the rest from reference TRBV28 and TRBJ2-5, the complete variable domain is DVKVTQSSRYLVKRTGEKVFLECVQDMDHENMFWYRQDPGLGLRLIYFSYDVKMKEKGDIPEGYSVSREKKERFSLILESASTNQTSMYLCASGPTGEESQYFGPGTRLLVL.

This clonotype was recorded a few times. This chain uses TRBV29-1 with TRBJ2-7; no firm D call. The CDR3 totals 12 residues. Germline loops: CDR1 SQVTM, CDR2 ANQGSEA. The CDR3 DNA sequence: TGCAGTGCGGTTTGGGGTAATCACGAGCAGTACTTC. As protein: CSAVWGNHEQYF.

As concerns this clonotype: Because it lacks the conserved phenylalanine or tryptophan at the end, this CDR3 is likely a read error. V is TRBV6-1 and J is TRBJ1-1; no definite D call. The CDR3 totals 17 residues. Germline CDR1 reads MNHNS; CDR2 reads SASEGT. The DNA for the CDR3 is TGTGCAAGCAGTCGGGGTGAGCAGGTAGCTACGAACACTGAAGCTTTCCTT. Its translation is CASSRGEQVATNTEAFL.

This clonotype has ten or more counts. The chain combines TRBV4-3 with TRBJ1-2; no clear D gene. V gave up 0 bases and J gave up 4 bases, with 12 bases separating them. Germline V CDR1 and CDR2: LGHNA, YSLEER. This CDR3 region has 15 residues. CDR3 sequence: CASSQDGRQVYGYTF. CDR3 bases: TGCGCCAGCAGCCAAGATGGAAGGCAGGTCTATGGCTACACCTTC.

This chain uses TRBV29-1 with TRBJ1-1; D call uncertain. Trimming stripped 6 bases from V and 4 bases from J, with 12 bases between. Germline-derived CDR1 and CDR2 are SQVTM and ANQGSEA. The CDR3 spans 12 residues. The chain's CDR3 is CSVWSWGTEAFF. CDR3 nucleotide sequence: TGCAGCGTATGGTCATGGGGCACTGAAGCTTTCTTT. Using reference TRBV29-1 and TRBJ1-1 for the parts outside the CDR3, the full variable domain is SAVISQKPSRDICQRGTSLTIQCQVDSQVTMMFWYRQQPGQSLTLIATANQGSEATYESGFVIDKFPISRPNLTFSTLTVSNMSPEDSSIYLCSVWSWGTEAFFGQGTRLTVV.

About this clonotype: A read error may explain this, as a much larger clone is one base away. The genes are TRBV11-3 and TRBJ2-1; unclear D gene. Trimming stripped 3 bases from V and 8 bases from J, with 14 bases between. Germline-derived CDR1 and CDR2 are SGHNT and YENEEA. The CDR3 contains 14 residues. CDR3 nucleotide sequence: TGTGCCAGCAGCTTGACTTGTATTATCGATGAGCAGTTCTTC. As protein: CASSLTCIIDEQFF.

Note on this clonotype: The junction and the germline gene differ at one end; a read error may be behind it. This chain connects TRBV12-3 or TRBV12-4 to TRBJ2-1, with D hard to call. The length of the CDR3 is 14 residues. DNA of the CDR3: TGCGCCAGCTGTTCGTCGGTCTCCTACAATGAGCAGTTCTTC. It encodes CASCSSVSYNEQFF.

The chain couples TRBV28 to TRBJ2-3, with 9 bases matching TRBD2. The CDR3 loop spans 15 amino acids. Germline CDR1 is MDHEN and CDR2 is SYDVKM. V was pared by 2 bases and J by 4 bases, with 4 bases of the junction left unmatched. CDR3 loop: CASSLAGGTPDTQYF. DNA of the CDR3: TGTGCCAGCAGTTTAGCGGGAGGGACGCCAGATACGCAGTATTTT.

This clonotype was detected a few times. The V call is TRBV11-2, the J call TRBJ2-1; no clear D gene. Trimming shortened V by 7 bases and J by 3 bases, and 13 bases separated the two germline ends. Per the germline V gene, CDR1 is SGHAT and CDR2 is FQNNGV. The CDR3 has 14 residues. CDR3 residues: CASTPDGGYNEQFF. The CDR3 DNA is TGTGCCAGCACCCCCGATGGCGGCTACAATGAGCAGTTCTTC.

J is TRBJ2-5 and V is TRBV12-3 or TRBV12-4; D is unclear. This CDR3 is 12 amino acids long. The V gene lost 1 base and the J gene lost 9 bases, with 9 bases spanning the gap. The DNA for the CDR3 is TGTGCCAGCAGTTTAGAGTTCGAGGCCCAGTACTTC. Translating gives CASSLEFEAQYF.

Comments on this clonotype: Its ends do not fully match the called genes, so a read error is possible. The chain joins TRBV6-1 to TRBJ2-5, with a possible D match to TRBD2 (7 bases). The germline gives CDR1 MNHNS, CDR2 SASEGT. This CDR3 comprises 17 residues. The chain's CDR3 is CTSSKAFGGQQEVTQYF. DNA of the CDR3: TGTACCAGCAGTAAAGCGTTCGGGGGGCAACAGGAAGTGACCCAGTACTTC.

This clonotype came up a few times. CDR3 protein: CASSTKPRGRGELFF. The CDR3 DNA is TGTGCCAGCAGTACGAAACCGCGAGGGAGGGGGGAGCTGTTTTTT. This chain uses TRBV6-5 with TRBJ2-2, with D maybe TRBD2 (6 bases). This CDR3 is built from 15 residues. V dropped 5 bases and J dropped 8 bases, with 18 bases sitting between them. Germline-derived CDR1 and CDR2 are MNHEY and SVGAGI.

Notes on this clonotype: The germline gene is not matched at one end of the junction; a read error may be the cause. This rearrangement joins TRBV11-1 to TRBJ2-1; 9 nucleotides line up with TRBD2. From germline, CDR1 is SGHAT and CDR2 FQDESV (reference sequence). This CDR3 is built from 17 residues. CDR3 sequence: CTSSLVSSGNSYNEQFF. The CDR3 DNA follows: TGTACCAGCAGTTTAGTGTCTAGCGGGAACTCCTACAATGAGCAGTTCTTC.

This clonotype was counted a few times. The germline gene is not matched at one end of the junction; a read error may be the cause. The J gene is TRBJ1-5, the V gene TRBV19, with 9 bases fitting TRBD1. This CDR3 is 15 amino acids long. Germline CDR1 is LNHDA and CDR2 is SQIVND (reference sequence). CDR3 sequence: CASSVPGQGIQSQHF. The CDR3 region has the DNA TGTGCCAGTAGTGTCCCGGGACAGGGAATTCAGTCCCAGCATTTT.

As concerns this clonotype: One end of the junction varies from germline; a read error may be responsible. This rearrangement joins TRBV29-1 to TRBJ2-2; 9 positions agree with TRBD1. Germline V gives CDR1 SQVTM, CDR2 ANQGSEA. The CDR3 covers 13 residues. The CDR3 loop reads CNVEGQGSGELSF. CDR3 sequence (DNA): TGCAACGTTGAAGGACAGGGGTCCGGGGAGCTGTCTTTC.

Worth noting for this clonotype: An end of the junction does not agree with germline; a read error may underlie this. The genes are TRBV6-6 and TRBJ2-2, with D tentatively TRBD1 or TRBD2 (6 bases each). This CDR3 has 18 residues. The V gene's germline CDR1 is MNHNY and CDR2 SVGAGI (reference sequence). Here the CDR3 DNA reads TGTGCCAGCAGTAGCTCTAGTGGGGGGCTGACGGACACCGGGGAACTGTTTTTT. Its protein is CASSSSSGGLTDTGELFF.

Comment on this clonotype: This clone may be a read error of a much larger clone one base away. Written as DNA, the CDR3 is TGTGCCAGCAGTTCGCAGGGGGACTACGAGCAGTACTTC. This sequence encodes CASSSQGDYEQYF. V usage is TRBV6-6 and J usage is TRBJ2-7, with 7 positions matching TRBD1. Germline V gives CDR1 MNHNY, CDR2 SVGAGI (reference sequence). There are 13 residues in the CDR3. V dropped 4 bases and J dropped 3; count of bases not matched to a gene: 3.

This clonotype appeared a few times. This clone may be a read error of a much larger clone one base away. CDR3 region: CTSSQDLPYEQYF. The CDR3 DNA follows: TGCACCAGCAGCCAAGATCTGCCCTACGAGCAGTACTTC. The chain carries TRBV4-3 and TRBJ2-7, with D uncertain. The CDR3 is 13 residues long. Germline V lookup: CDR1 LGHNA, CDR2 YSLEER.

The chain employs TRBV28 and TRBJ1-4; D unresolved. The germline V gene has CDR1 MDHEN and CDR2 SYDVKM. CDR3 length: 14 residues. The CDR3 region is CASRLDRSYEKLFF. DNA for the CDR3: TGTGCTAGTAGATTGGACCGTAGTTATGAAAAACTGTTTTTT.

As to this clonotype: At one of its ends the junction is not consistent with the germline gene, which may arise from a read error. The chain joins TRBV11-2 to TRBJ2-3; the D gene could be TRBD1 or TRBD2 (5 bases each). Germline-derived CDR1 and CDR2 are SGHAT and FQNNGV. The CDR3 length is 15 residues. The CDR3 loop reads CASSFYGGSTDMQYF. CDR3 DNA: TGTGCTAGCAGCTTCTATGGGGGTAGCACAGATATGCAGTATTTT.

To note about this clonotype: A read error may account for a junction end that differs from germline. The chain employs TRBV29-1 and TRBJ2-1; 9 bases map to TRBD1. Germline loops: CDR1 SQVTM, CDR2 ANQGSEA. The CDR3 spans 12 residues. CDR3 DNA: TGCAGCATCCGACAGGGGGGTAATGAGCAGATCTTC. Translated: CSIRQGGNEQIF.

On this clonotype itself: A much larger clone lies one base from this, so it may be a read error. The V call is TRBV11-2, the J call TRBJ2-4; D not resolved. This CDR3 contains 15 residues. From germline, CDR1 is SGHAT and CDR2 FQNNGV. V was clipped by 7 bases and J by 3 bases, with 16 bases between them. As DNA, the CDR3 is TGTGCCAGCACCACTTCGACGGTAGTCAAAAACATTCAGTACTTC. It specifies CASTTSTVVKNIQYF.

This chain uses TRBV7-3 with TRBJ2-2, with 9 nucleotides matching TRBD2. Per the germline V gene, CDR1 is SGHTA and CDR2 is FQGTGA. CDR3 length: 16 residues. J gave up 5 bases and V 2 bases, and 6 bases lay outside the gene matches. In DNA form, the CDR3 reads TGTGCCAGCAGCTTAGGCGGGAGGGCCAAAACCGGGGAGCTGTTTTTT. Protein product: CASSLGGRAKTGELFF. Based on the CDR3 plus reference TRBV7-3 and TRBJ2-2, the full variable domain is GAGVSQTPSNKVTEKGKYVELRCDPISGHTALYWYRQSLGQGPEFLIYFQGTGAADDSGLPNDRFFAVRPEGSVSTLKIQRTERGDSAVYLCASSLGGRAKTGELFFGEGSRLTVL.

A word on this clonotype: Germline is not matched at one junction end, which may reflect a read error. The rearrangement joins TRBV4-3 to TRBJ2-7; D might be TRBD2 (5 bases). There are 16 residues in the CDR3. Germline values: CDR1 LGHNA, CDR2 YSLEER. CDR3 bases: TGCGCCAGCAGCCAAGATAGGCTGGGCCCTCAGTGGGAGCGGTACTTC. Protein sequence: CASSQDRLGPQWERYF.

Concerning this clonotype itself: Since no conserved phenylalanine or tryptophan closes the CDR3, a read error is the likely cause. V and J are TRBV6-5 and TRBJ2-3; D perhaps matches TRBD2 (5 bases). Germline assignment: CDR1 MNHEY and CDR2 SVGAGI. The CDR3 runs 14 residues. The CDR3 sequence: CACRGIQRTDTQYI. Written as DNA, the CDR3 is TGTGCCTGCAGAGGGATACAACGCACAGATACGCAGTATATT.

Points on this clonotype: The junction differs from germline at one of its ends, possibly a read error. The genes are TRBV6-1 and TRBJ1-5; D gene ambiguous. The germline V gene encodes CDR1 MNHNS and CDR2 SASEGT. The CDR3 length is 15 residues. This CDR3 is CVSSELGFSDQPQRF. CDR3 nucleotides: TGTGTCAGCAGTGAACTGGGATTCTCAGACCAGCCCCAGCGTTTT.

For this clonotype: It is likely a read error, because the conserved phenylalanine at the end of the CDR3 is missing. The DNA is omitted, as the CDR3 cannot be located on it reliably, and the CDR3 follows TCRdb's listing. The chain employs TRBV6-2 or TRBV6-3 and TRBJ2-7; the table's D gene call, TRBD1, was not cross checked with the DNA. The CDR3 comprises 13 residues, both ends counted. The germline gives CDR1 MNHEY, CDR2 SVGEGT. CDR3 protein: CASNRGASYEQYL.

On this clonotype: The junction and the germline gene differ at one end; a read error may be behind it. The V gene is TRBV4-2, the J gene TRBJ2-7; 9 nucleotides line up with TRBD2. This CDR3 is built from 16 residues. Per the germline V gene, CDR1 is LGHNA and CDR2 is YNFKEQ. CDR3 loop: CAISQAASGVSYEQYF. In nucleotides, the CDR3 is TGTGCTATCAGCCAAGCGGCTAGCGGGGTTTCCTACGAGCAATACTTC.